This T cell receptor beta chain was recovered during a study of T cells in Graves' hyperthyroidism and ophthalmopathy. Amplified TCR beta CDR3 regions derived from RNA transcripts. Carried out on the TCR CDR3, a first-round RT-PCR used the HTBI primer set. TCRdb independently ran MiXCR on the multiplex PCR reads; one entry per CDR3 protein. The sample includes 300,000 to 400,000 distinct CDR3 sequences, roughly 14% seen only once; the top ten take about 19%. This clonotype was counted at least ten times. Its antigen is as yet unknown. Regarding the study as a whole: Expanded thyroid clonotypes (above 0.001) were mostly also found in blood. A model built on 13 V-J features separated ophthalmopathy from stable hyperthyroidism.

After removal of 5 bases from V and 4 bases from J, the junction contained 15 bases not matched to a gene. The CDR3 runs 19 residues. The sample was blood. This clonotype was obtained from a woman in her twenties or thirties with Graves' ophthalmopathy. The V call is TRBV12-3 or TRBV12-4, the J call TRBJ2-5; 14 nucleotides align to TRBD2. In DNA, the CDR3 is TGTGCCAGCAGTAACCATGGACTAGCGGGAGGACCCTCGTCAGAGACCCAGTACTTC. Encoded protein: CASSNHGLAGGPSSETQYF.